This T cell receptor (beta chain) was captured by sequencing in a study of technical replicates of blood from several donors. Germline trimming cut 5 bases from V and 7 bases from J; bases unmatched to any gene: 8. Germline V gene sequence: CDR1 MNHEY, CDR2 SVGAGI. The CDR3 covers 14 residues. Profiling relied on immunoSEQ multiplex PCR, and the TCRdb table lists in-frame clones only, not all of them. The table shows roughly 80,000 clones, with roughly 90% occurring only once. This clone was detected only a few times. The sequence came from a human donor in good health. The specimen was T cells isolated from PBMCs. The chain recombines TRBV6-5 with TRBJ1-5; 7 bases map to TRBD1. The CDR3 is CASSTQGGLQPQHF. Here the CDR3 DNA reads TGTGCCAGCAGTACCCAAGGGGGCCTACAGCCCCAGCATTTT.